Presented here are 5 T cell receptor beta chains from one specimen sequenced in a study of identical twins. Using its own MiXCR run on the 5' RACE reads, TCRdb lists one record per CDR3 protein. The sample consists of approximately 680,000 distinct CDR3 sequences, less than 9% of them appearing once. The same data also contributed to another study, on yellow fever vaccine responses in identical twins.

The sequenced sample consisted of PBMCs. These receptors originate from a woman aged 18-29 years in good health.

At least ten counts were recorded for this clonotype. The chain carries TRBV12-3 or TRBV12-4 and TRBJ2-7, with a weak D call TRBD2 (5 bases). V was trimmed by 2 bases and J by 5 bases, leaving 16 bases between them. This CDR3 has 15 amino acids. The CDR3 sequence: CASSLSGLGSDEQYF. CDR3 sequence (DNA): TGTGCCAGCAGTTTATCGGGATTGGGGAGCGACGAGCAGTACTTC.

This clonotype was counted at least ten times. The V gene is TRBV29-1, the J gene TRBJ2-5, with D perhaps TRBD2 (5 bases). The CDR3 consists of 15 residues. Trimming took off 8 bases at V and 1 base at J, with 20 bases between the two ends. Germline-derived CDR1 and CDR2 are SQVTM and ANQGSEA. CDR3 region: CSFPGKGPLQETQYF. For the CDR3, the DNA is TGCAGCTTCCCCGGGAAGGGCCCCCTCCAAGAGACCCAGTACTTC.

This clonotype was found many times. V and J are TRBV10-3 and TRBJ2-1; D unclear. Germline lookup yields CDR1 ENHRY and CDR2 SYGVKD. The CDR3 spans 15 residues. Trimming stripped 0 bases from V and 10 bases from J, with 16 bases between. The CDR3 is CAISESGLVVWEQFF. The CDR3 DNA reads as TGTGCCATCAGTGAGTCGGGTCTAGTAGTATGGGAGCAGTTCTTC.

The sample holds many counts of this clonotype. This chain connects TRBV20-1 to TRBJ2-4; no clear D. Looked up from germline, CDR1 is DFQATT and CDR2 is SNEGSKA (reference sequence). V lost 6 bases and J 6 bases, leaving 15 bases between the germline ends. The CDR3 runs 13 residues. CDR3 sequence reads: CSAIREAVNIQYF. CDR3 coding DNA: TGCAGTGCAATTCGTGAGGCAGTAAACATTCAGTACTTC.

This clonotype was detected ten times or more. The chain joins TRBV6-1 to TRBJ2-2; 14 bases map to TRBD2. J lost 4 bases, V lost 6 bases, and 7 bases had no gene match. Per the germline V gene, CDR1 is MNHNS and CDR2 is SASEGT. CDR3 size: 17 residues. CDR3 amino acids: CASRGLAGVPSTGELFF. Here the CDR3 DNA reads TGTGCCAGCAGGGGACTAGCGGGAGTCCCCAGCACCGGGGAGCTGTTTTTT.